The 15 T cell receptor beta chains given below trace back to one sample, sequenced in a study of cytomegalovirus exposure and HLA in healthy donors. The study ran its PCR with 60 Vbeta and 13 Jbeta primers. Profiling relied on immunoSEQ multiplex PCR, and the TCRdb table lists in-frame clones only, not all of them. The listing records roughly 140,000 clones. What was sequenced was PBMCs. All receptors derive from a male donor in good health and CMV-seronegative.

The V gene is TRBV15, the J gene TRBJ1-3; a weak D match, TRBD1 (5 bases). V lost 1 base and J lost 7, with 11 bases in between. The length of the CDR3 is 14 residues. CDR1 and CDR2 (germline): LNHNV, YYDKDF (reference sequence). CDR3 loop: CATSRGEGVNTIYF. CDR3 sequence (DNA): TGTGCCACCAGCAGAGGAGAAGGGGTGAACACCATATATTTT.

As DNA, the CDR3 is TGTGCCAGCAGTTTCGGACTGGGGCAGCCCCAGCATTTT. It translates to CASSFGLGQPQHF. The gene calls are TRBV7-3 and TRBJ1-5, with D uncertain. V lost 6 bases and J 7 bases, leaving 13 bases between the germline ends. This CDR3 spans 13 amino acids. Germline-derived CDR1 and CDR2 are SGHTA and FQGTGA.

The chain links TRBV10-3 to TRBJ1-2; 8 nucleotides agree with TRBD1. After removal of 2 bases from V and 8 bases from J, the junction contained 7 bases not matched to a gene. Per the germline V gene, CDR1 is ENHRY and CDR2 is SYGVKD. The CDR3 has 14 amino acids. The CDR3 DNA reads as TGTGCCATCAGTGAGCAGGGGGCTTATCCGGGCTACACCTTC. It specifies CAISEQGAYPGYTF.

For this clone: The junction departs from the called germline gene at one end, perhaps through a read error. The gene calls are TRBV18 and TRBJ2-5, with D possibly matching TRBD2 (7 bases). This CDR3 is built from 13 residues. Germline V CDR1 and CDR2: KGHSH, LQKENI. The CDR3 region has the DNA TGTGCCAGCGCACCAGGGGAGGGAGAGACCCAGTACTTC. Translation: CASAPGEGETQYF.

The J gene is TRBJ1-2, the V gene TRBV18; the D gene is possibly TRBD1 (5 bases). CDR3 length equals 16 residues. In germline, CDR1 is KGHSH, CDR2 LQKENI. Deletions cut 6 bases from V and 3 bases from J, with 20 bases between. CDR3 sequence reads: CASSLTGGLPYYGYTF. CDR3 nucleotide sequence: TGTGCCAGCTCCCTAACAGGAGGACTACCATACTATGGCTACACCTTC.

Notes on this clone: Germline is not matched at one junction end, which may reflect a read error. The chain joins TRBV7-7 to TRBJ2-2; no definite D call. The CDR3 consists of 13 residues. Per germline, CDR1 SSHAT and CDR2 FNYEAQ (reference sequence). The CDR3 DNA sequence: TGTGCTAGCAGCTTATCCCCCTCCGGGGAGCTGTTTTTT. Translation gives CASSLSPSGELFF.

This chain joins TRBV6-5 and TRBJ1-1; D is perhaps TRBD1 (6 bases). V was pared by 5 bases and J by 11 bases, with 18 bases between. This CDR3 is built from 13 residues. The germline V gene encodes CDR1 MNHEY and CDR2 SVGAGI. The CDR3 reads CASSLRQAGEAFF. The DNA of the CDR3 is TGTGCCAGCAGTCTACGACAGGCCGGGGAGGCTTTCTTT.

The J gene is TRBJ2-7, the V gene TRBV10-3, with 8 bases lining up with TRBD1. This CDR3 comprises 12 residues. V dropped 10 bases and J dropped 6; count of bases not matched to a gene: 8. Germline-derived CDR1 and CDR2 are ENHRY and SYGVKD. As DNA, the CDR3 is TGTGCCAGTAGACAGGGGATAACCGAGCAGTACTTC. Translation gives CASRQGITEQYF.

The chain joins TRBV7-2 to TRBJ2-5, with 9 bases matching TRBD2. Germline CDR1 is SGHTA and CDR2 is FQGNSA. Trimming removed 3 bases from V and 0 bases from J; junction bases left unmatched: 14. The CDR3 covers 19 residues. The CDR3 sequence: CASSFPVAGEPSNQETQYF. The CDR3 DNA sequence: TGTGCCAGCAGCTTCCCTGTAGCGGGAGAGCCTTCCAACCAAGAGACCCAGTACTTC.

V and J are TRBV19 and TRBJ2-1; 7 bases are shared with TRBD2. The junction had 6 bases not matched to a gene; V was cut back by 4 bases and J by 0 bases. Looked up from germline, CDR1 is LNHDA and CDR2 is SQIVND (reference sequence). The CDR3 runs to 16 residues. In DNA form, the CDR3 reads TGTGCCAGTAGTAACTCTAGCGGCAGCTCCTACAATGAGCAGTTCTTC. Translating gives CASSNSSGSSYNEQFF.

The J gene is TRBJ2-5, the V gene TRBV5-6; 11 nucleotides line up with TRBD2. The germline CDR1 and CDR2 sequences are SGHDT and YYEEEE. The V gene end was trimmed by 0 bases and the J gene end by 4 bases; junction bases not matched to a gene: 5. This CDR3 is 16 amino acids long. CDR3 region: CASSLGGSGRGETQYF. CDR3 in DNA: TGTGCCAGCAGCTTGGGCGGTAGCGGGAGGGGAGAGACCCAGTACTTC.

The CDR3 sequence: CASGRVPNEQFF. CDR3 sequence (DNA): TGTGCCAGTGGGAGGGTCCCCAATGAGCAGTTCTTC. This rearrangement joins TRBV19 to TRBJ2-1; 7 nucleotides align to TRBD2. The CDR3 extends over 12 amino acids. V lost 8 bases, J lost 6 bases, and 4 bases stayed unmatched. CDR1 and CDR2 from the germline V gene are LNHDA and SQIVND (reference sequence).

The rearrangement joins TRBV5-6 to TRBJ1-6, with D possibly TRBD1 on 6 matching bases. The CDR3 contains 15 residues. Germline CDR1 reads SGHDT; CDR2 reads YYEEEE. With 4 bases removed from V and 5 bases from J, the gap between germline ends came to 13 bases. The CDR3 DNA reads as TGTGCCAGCAGCCAGATGGACAGAGATAATTCACCCCTCCACTTT. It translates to CASSQMDRDNSPLHF.

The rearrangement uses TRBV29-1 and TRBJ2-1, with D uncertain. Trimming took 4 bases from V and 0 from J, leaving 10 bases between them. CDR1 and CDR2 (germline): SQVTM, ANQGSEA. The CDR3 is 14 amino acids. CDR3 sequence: CSVAQASSYNEQFF. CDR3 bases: TGCAGCGTTGCCCAGGCCAGCTCCTACAATGAGCAGTTCTTC.

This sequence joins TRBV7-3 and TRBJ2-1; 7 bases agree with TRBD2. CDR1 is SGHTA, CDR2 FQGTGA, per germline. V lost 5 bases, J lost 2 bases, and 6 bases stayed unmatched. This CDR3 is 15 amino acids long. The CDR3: CASSPRGTAYNEQFF. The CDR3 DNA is TGTGCCAGCAGCCCGCGGGGGACCGCCTACAATGAGCAGTTCTTC.